The 6 T cell receptor beta chains presented below share a single source sample, sequenced in a study of blood T cells in healthy people across ages. Sample-barcoded 5' priming and a J-beta primer mix drove a second PCR of roughly 7 to 11 cycles. A single record per CDR3 protein comes from TCRdb applying MiXCR to the 5' RACE reads. The sample has about 780,000 distinct CDR3 sequences; 35% to 50% are singletons. Specimen: blood. These receptors originate from an elderly man in good health.

V is TRBV4-1 and J is TRBJ1-1; D uncertain. The CDR3 extends over 16 amino acids. Germline assignment: CDR1 MGHRA and CDR2 YSYEKL. Deletions cut 0 bases from V and 5 bases from J, with 16 bases between. The CDR3 sequence: CASSQEWPDVGTEAFF. CDR3 bases: TGCGCCAGCAGCCAAGAATGGCCCGACGTCGGGACTGAAGCTTTCTTT.

The chain employs TRBV4-2 and TRBJ1-5, with D uncertain. Trimming removed 0 bases from V and 3 bases from J, with 9 bases in between. This CDR3 is built from 15 residues. Germline-derived CDR1 and CDR2 are LGHNA and YNFKEQ. The CDR3 DNA reads as TGTGCCAGCAGCCAAGATGCCAGCCTCAATCAGCCCCAGCATTTT. It yields the protein CASSQDASLNQPQHF.

This clonotype was detected only a few times. The CDR3 is CTGGVNTEAFF. In nucleotides, the CDR3 is TGCACGGGGGGGGTGAACACTGAAGCTTTCTTT. The chain uses TRBV20-1 and TRBJ1-1; TRBD1 might be the D (5 bases). Germline-derived CDR1 and CDR2 are DFQATT and SNEGSKA (reference sequence). The CDR3 runs to 11 residues.

The chain has TRBV7-3 and TRBJ2-3, with D possibly TRBD1 on 5 matching bases. Trimming took 2 bases from V and 1 from J, leaving 10 bases between them. The CDR3 covers 15 residues. Germline V lookup: CDR1 SGHTA, CDR2 FQGTGA. CDR3 loop: CASSLYRGGTDTQYF. CDR3 nucleotides: TGTGCCAGCAGCTTATATAGGGGTGGCACAGATACGCAGTATTTT.

The chain has TRBV28 and TRBJ2-3; TRBD1 matches 10 bases. Per the germline V gene, CDR1 is MDHEN and CDR2 is SYDVKM. The CDR3 spans 16 residues. Trimming took 3 bases from V and 4 from J; bases not matched to a gene: 7. CDR3 protein: CASSFGTGVFSDTQYF. CDR3 coding DNA: TGTGCCAGCAGTTTTGGGACAGGGGTTTTCTCAGATACGCAGTATTTT.

This chain connects TRBV6-1 to TRBJ1-4, with D uncertain. Germline lookup yields CDR1 MNHNS and CDR2 SASEGT. The germline V and J ends were trimmed by 6 bases and 8 bases, with 10 bases remaining between them. There are 12 residues in the CDR3. The CDR3 nucleotides read TGTGCCAGCAGGAAACAGATGGAAAAACTGTTTTTT. Translating it yields CASRKQMEKLFF.